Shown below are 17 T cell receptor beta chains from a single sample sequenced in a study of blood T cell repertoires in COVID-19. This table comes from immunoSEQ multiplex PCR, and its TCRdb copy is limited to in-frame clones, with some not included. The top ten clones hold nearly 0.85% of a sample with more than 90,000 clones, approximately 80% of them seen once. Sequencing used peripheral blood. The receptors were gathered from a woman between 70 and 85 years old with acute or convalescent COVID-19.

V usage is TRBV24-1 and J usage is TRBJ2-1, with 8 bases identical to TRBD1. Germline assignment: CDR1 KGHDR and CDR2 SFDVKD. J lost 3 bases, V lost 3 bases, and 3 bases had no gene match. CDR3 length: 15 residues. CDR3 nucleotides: TGTGCCACCAGTGATGCGGGACAGGACTACAATGAGCAGTTCTTC. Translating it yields CATSDAGQDYNEQFF.

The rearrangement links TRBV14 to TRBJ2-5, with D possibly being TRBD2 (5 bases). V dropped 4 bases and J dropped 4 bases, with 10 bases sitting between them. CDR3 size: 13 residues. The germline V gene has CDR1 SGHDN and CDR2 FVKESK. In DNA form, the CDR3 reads TGTGCCAGCAGCCCGGCGGGCCGAGAGACCCAGTACTTC. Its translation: CASSPAGRETQYF.

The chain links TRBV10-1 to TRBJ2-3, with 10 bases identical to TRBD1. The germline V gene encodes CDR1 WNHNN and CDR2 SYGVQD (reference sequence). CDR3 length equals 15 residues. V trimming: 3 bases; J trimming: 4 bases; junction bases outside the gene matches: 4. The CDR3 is CASSEGGTGADTQYF. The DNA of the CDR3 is TGCGCCAGCAGTGAAGGAGGGACAGGGGCAGATACGCAGTATTTT.

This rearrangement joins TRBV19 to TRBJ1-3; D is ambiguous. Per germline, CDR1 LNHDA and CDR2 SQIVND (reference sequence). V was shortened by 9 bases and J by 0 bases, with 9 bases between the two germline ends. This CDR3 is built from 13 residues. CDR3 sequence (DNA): TGTGCCAGCCGACAATTCTCTGGAAACACCATATATTTT. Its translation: CASRQFSGNTIYF.

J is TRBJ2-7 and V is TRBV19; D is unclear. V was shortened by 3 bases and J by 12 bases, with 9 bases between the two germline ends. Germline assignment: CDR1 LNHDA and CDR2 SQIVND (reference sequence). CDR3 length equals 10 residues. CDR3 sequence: CASSMSTGYF. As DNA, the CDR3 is TGTGCCAGTAGTATGAGTACGGGGTACTTC.

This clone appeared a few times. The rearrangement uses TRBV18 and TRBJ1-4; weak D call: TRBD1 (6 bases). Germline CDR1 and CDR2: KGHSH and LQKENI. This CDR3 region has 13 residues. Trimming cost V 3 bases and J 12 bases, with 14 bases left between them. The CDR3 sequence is CASSPPRDTELFF. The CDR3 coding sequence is TGTGCCAGCTCACCCCCGAGGGACACAGAACTGTTTTTT.

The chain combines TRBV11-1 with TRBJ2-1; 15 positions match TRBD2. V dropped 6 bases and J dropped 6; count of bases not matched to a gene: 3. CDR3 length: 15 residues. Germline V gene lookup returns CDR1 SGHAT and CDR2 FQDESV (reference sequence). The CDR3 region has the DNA TGTGCCAGCAGTCGGACTAGCGGGGGGGCCAATGAGCAGTTCTTC. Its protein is CASSRTSGGANEQFF. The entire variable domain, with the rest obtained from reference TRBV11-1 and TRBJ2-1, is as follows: EAEVAQSPRYKITEKSQAVAFWCDPISGHATLYWYRQILGQGPELLVQFQDESVVDDSQLPKDRFSAERLKGVDSTLKIQPAELGDSAMYLCASSRTSGGANEQFFGPGTRLTVL.

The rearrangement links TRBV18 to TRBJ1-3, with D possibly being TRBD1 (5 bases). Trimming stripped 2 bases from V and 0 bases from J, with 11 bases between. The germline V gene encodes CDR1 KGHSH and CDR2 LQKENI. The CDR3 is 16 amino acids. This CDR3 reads CASSPYLQDSGNTIYF. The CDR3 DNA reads TGTGCCAGCTCACCATATCTACAGGACTCTGGAAACACCATATATTTT.

CDR3 in amino acids: CASRGGTGGRTGELFF. The CDR3 region has the DNA TGTGCCAGCAGGGGTGGGACAGGGGGCCGGACCGGGGAGCTGTTTTTT. The rearrangement uses TRBV2 and TRBJ2-2; TRBD1 aligns across 12 bases. Trimming removed 6 bases from V and 5 bases from J; junction bases left unmatched: 7. The CDR3 consists of 16 residues. Germline V gene sequence: CDR1 SNHLY, CDR2 FYNNEI.

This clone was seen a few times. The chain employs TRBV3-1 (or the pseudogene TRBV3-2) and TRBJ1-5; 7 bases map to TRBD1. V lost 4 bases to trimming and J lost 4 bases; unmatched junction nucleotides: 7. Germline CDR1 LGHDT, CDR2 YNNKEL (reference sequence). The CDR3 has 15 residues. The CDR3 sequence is CASSRNQGVNQPQHF. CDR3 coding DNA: TGTGCCAGCAGCCGGAATCAGGGGGTAAATCAGCCCCAGCATTTT.

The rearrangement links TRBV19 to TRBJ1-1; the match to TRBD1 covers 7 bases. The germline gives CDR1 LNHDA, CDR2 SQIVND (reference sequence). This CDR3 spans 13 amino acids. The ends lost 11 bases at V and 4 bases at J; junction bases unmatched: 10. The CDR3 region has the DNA TGTGCCTCCTCAGGGGACAGTCGCACTGAAGCTTTCTTT. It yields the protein CASSGDSRTEAFF.

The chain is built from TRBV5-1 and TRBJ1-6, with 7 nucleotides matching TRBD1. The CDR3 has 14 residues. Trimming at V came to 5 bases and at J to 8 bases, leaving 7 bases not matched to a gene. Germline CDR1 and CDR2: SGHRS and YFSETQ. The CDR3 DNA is TGCGCCAGCAGGATCGACAGGGAAGATTCACCCCTCCACTTT. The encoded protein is CASRIDREDSPLHF.

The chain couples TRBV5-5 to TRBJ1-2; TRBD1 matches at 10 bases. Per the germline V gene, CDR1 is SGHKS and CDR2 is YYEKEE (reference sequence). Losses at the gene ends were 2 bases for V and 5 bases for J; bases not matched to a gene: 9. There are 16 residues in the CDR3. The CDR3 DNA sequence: TGTGCCAGCAGCTTCCCGGGTAGGACAGGGGGGTATGGCTACACCTTC. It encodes CASSFPGRTGGYGYTF. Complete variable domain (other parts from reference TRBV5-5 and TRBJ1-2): DAGVTQSPTHLIKTRGQQVTLRCSPISGHKSVSWYQQVLGQGPQFIFQYYEKEERGRGNFPDRFSARQFPNYSSELNVNALLLGDSALYLCASSFPGRTGGYGYTFGSGTRLTVV.

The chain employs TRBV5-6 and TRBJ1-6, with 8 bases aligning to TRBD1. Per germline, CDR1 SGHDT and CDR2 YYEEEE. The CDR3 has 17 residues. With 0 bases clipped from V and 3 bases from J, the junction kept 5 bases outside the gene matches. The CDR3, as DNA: TGTGCCAGCAGCTTGGGGGACAGGAGACTCTATAATTCACCCCTCCACTTT. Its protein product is CASSLGDRRLYNSPLHF.

The CDR3 is CASSSTTGNTEAFF. The DNA of the CDR3 is TGCGCCAGCAGCTCAACGACAGGGAACACTGAAGCTTTCTTT. This chain joins TRBV5-1 and TRBJ1-1; a weak D match, TRBD1 (6 bases). Trimming stripped 3 bases from V and 1 base from J, with 10 bases between. Per germline, CDR1 SGHRS and CDR2 YFSETQ. The CDR3 loop spans 14 amino acids.

The CDR3 reads CASSGVGRAEAFF. The CDR3 bases are TGTGCCAGCAGTGGGGTGGGCCGTGCTGAAGCTTTCTTT. The chain carries TRBV2 and TRBJ1-1, with D unclear. Germline loops: CDR1 SNHLY, CDR2 FYNNEI. V lost 4 bases, J lost 6 bases, and 12 bases lay in between. This CDR3 is 13 amino acids long.

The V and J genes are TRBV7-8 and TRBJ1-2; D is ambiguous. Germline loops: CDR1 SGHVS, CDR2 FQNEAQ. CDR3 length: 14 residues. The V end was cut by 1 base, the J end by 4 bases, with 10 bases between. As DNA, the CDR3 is TGTGCCAGCAGCTTAGAACGGCTAGTCTATGGCTACACCTTC. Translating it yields CASSLERLVYGYTF.